This T cell receptor beta chain is from a study of cytomegalovirus exposure and HLA in healthy donors (dated by TCRdb to 2016 to 2017). In the study overall: According to a later analysis, one platform produced both the 110 or so validation repertoires and the roughly 640 repertoires of the first cohort. The study aimed to test whether cataloging public T cell receptors could reveal signatures of past pathogen exposure. Along with the 666-subject first cohort, a separate validation cohort of some 130 different subjects was used. The study combined high-throughput TCR immunosequencing, statistical association of individual TCRs with disease status, and machine learning to predict cytomegalovirus infection status.

A remark on this clone: The clone's antigen remains unknown. No per-base quality is available; no much larger clone lies one base away.

Separate from the approximately 700-subject first cohort, the validation cohort of roughly 130 subjects was the group to which the donors belonged. V and J lose 0 bases and 7 bases, and a span of 16 bases separates them. CDR3 length: 16 amino acids, cysteine to phenylalanine. Only the CDR3 portion is preserved as DNA: 48 bases, with reading frame beginning at the first base. Per the germline V gene, SGDLS is the CDR1 and YYNGEE is the CDR2. Study-wide findings and limitations: The classifier was reported to diagnose cytomegalovirus status with high specificity and sensitivity in both the original and validation cohorts. According to the authors, the approach could potentially be generalized to other disease states and immunological phenotypes. The study gave a list of more than 150 TCR beta chains associated with cytomegalovirus. Of the cluster scores, approximately 94% were above 0 in a later analysis, which found that TCRs clustered in the first cohort also tended to co-occur in the approximately 110 validation repertoires. All 120 or so repertoires were used to score co-occurrence in the validation cohort in a later analysis, because that analysis had no HLA typing for the cohort. While some public TCRs were present in many individuals, most TCR sequences turned up only very rarely across donors. Three of the identified cytomegalovirus-associated TCR beta chains were confirmed in vitro to be specific for cytomegalovirus antigens.

The library was produced with the immunoSEQ multiplex PCR assay. On the study's bioinformatics: A statistical classification framework was developed to diagnose cytomegalovirus status using the catalog of TCR beta chain sequences. Held by TCRdb, this immuneACCESS table contains in-frame sequences only and omits some clones. Under half of the omission traces to an unresolved V gene where checked; the cause of the rest is unknown. The DNA gave D and trimming, while V, J and clone size come from that table. Counted in this sample were 120,000 to 150,000 clones; 84% of them appeared once. Clones ranked in the top ten supply over 1.3% of the sample.

Sequenced input: PBMCs. The sequence links TRBV9 to TRBJ2-2; the D segment could be TRBD1, given 5 matching bases. This sequence was found in a woman in her twenties or thirties in good health and CMV-seronegative. The CDR3 protein: CASSVVRVTDSGELFF. DNA sequence: TGTGCCAGCAGCGTAGTACGGGTGACAGACAGCGGGGAGCTGTTTTTT.